This T cell receptor (beta chain) was found in a study of cytomegalovirus exposure and HLA in healthy donors. This clone appeared a single time. The PCR made use of 60 Vbeta and 13 Jbeta primers. Clones were sequenced by immunoSEQ multiplex PCR, and TCRdb holds only the in-frame ones, with some missing. The data hold about 120,000 clones, with more than 60% observed a single time. Germline CDR1 reads GTSNPN; CDR2 reads SVGIG (reference sequence). The CDR3 sequence is 15 residues long. Unmatched junction bases numbered 7, after V lost 2 bases and J lost 8 bases. The chain recombines TRBV30 with TRBJ2-1, with 12 bases matching TRBD1. The receptor was derived from a woman aged 50 to 65 in good health and CMV-seropositive. The sample was PBMCs. This CDR3 reads CAWSKGTGGRHEQFF. The CDR3 region has the DNA TGTGCCTGGAGTAAGGGGACAGGGGGCCGTCATGAGCAGTTCTTC.